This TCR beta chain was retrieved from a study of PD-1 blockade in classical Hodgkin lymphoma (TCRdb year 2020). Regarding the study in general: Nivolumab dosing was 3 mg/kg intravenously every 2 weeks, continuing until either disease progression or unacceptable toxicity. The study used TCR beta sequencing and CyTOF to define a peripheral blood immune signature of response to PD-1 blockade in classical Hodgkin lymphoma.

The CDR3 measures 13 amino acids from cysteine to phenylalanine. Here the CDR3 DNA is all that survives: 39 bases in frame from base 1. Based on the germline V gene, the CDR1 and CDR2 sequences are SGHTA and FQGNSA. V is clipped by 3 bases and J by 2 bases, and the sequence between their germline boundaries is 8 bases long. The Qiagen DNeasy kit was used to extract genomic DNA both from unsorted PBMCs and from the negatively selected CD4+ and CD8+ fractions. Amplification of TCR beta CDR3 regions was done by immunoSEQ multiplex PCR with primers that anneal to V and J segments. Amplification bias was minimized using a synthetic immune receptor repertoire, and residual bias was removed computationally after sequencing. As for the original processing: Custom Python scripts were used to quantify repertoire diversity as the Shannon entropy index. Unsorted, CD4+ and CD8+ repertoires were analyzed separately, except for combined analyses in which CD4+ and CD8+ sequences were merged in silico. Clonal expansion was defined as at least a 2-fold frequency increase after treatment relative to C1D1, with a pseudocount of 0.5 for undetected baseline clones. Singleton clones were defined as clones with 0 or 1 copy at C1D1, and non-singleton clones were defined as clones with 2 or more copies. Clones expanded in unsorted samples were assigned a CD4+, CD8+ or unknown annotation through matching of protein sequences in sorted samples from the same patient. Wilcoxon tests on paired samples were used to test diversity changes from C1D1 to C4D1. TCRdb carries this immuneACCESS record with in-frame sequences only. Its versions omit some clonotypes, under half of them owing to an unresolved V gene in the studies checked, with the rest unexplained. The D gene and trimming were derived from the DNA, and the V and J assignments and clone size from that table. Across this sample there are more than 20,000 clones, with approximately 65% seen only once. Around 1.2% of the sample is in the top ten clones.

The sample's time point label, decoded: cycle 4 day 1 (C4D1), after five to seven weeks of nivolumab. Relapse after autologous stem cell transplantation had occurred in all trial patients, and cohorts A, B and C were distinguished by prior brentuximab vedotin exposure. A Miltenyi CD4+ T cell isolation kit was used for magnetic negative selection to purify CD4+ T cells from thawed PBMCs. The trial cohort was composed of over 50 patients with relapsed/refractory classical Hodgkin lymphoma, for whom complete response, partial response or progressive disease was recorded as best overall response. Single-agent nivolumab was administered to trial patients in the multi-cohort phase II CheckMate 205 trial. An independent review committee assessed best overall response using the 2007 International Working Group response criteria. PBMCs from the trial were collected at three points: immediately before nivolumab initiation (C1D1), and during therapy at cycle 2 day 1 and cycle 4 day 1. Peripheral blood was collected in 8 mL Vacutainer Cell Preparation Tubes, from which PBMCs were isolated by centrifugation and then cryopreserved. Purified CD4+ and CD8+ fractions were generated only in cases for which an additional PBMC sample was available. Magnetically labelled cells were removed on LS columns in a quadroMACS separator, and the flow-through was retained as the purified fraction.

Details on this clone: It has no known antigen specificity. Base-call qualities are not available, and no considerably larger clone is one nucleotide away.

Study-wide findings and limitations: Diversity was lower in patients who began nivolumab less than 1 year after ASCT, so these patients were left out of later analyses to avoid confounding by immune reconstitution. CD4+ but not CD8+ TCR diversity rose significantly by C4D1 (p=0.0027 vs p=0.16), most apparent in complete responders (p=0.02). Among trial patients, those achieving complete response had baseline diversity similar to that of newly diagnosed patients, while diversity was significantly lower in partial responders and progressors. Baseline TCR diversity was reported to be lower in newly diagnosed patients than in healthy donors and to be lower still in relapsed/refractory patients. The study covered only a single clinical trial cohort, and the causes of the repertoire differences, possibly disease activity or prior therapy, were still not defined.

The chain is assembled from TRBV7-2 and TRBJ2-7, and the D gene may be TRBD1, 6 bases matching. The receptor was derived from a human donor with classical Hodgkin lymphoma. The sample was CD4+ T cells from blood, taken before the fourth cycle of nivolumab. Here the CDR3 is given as CASSFRDTYEQYF. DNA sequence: TGTGCCAGCAGCTTCCGGGACACCTACGAGCAGTACTTC.